The clone carrying this T cell receptor beta chain was observed a few times. Its antigen is not identified. The data are from a study of cytomegalovirus exposure and HLA in healthy donors. As for the study in general: Researchers found that under 90% of around 400 genotyped donors fell within the Caucasian-associated ancestry cluster.

The study ran its PCR with 60 Vbeta and 13 Jbeta primers. Repertoires were generated with immunoSEQ multiplex PCR, while TCRdb's copy carries only in-frame clones and drops some. The table shows 150,000 to 200,000 clones, with about 90% occurring only once. Findings and caveats of the study: By a later analysis, the bulk of CMV-associated TCR beta chains appeared HLA-restricted. An Asian-associated ancestry cluster reportedly showed fewer N-insertions than the approximately 700-donor mean in a later analysis.

This receptor was taken from a girl less than two years old in good health and CMV-seronegative. The sequenced sample was PBMCs.

The CDR3 loop reads CASSWTGELNQPQHF. For the CDR3, the DNA is TGTGCCAGCAGCTGGACAGGGGAATTAAATCAGCCCCAGCATTTT. This chain links TRBV7-2 with TRBJ1-5, with TRBD1 matching 9 bases. Germline values: CDR1 SGHTA, CDR2 FQGNSA. This CDR3 contains 15 residues. Unmatched junction bases numbered 5, after V lost 4 bases and J lost 4 bases.